These 3 T cell receptor beta chains were all obtained from the same sample, sequenced in a study of regulatory T cells in long-lasting Graves disease. Noted time point: newly diagnosed GD, antithyroid drugs for less than 3 months. From RNA extracted from PBMCs, the TCR library was made. For TCR beta, libraries came from iRepertoire HTBI primers and Arm-PCR of CDR3 regions. From the multiplex PCR reads, TCRdb called clonotypes with MiXCR, one entry per CDR3 protein. The data hold 400,000 to 550,000 distinct CDR3 sequences, with approximately 16% observed a single time. These data also formed part of another study, on T cells in Graves' hyperthyroidism and ophthalmopathy.

The sequenced sample was peripheral blood mononuclear cells (PBMCs), obtained at new diagnosis, from a patient treated with antithyroid drugs. The receptors derive from a young woman with Graves disease.

There are many counts of this clonotype. The chain couples TRBV2 to TRBJ2-7; 7 bases agree with TRBD1. Per germline, CDR1 SNHLY and CDR2 FYNNEI. J lost 3 bases, V lost 10 bases, and 3 bases had no gene match. The CDR3 spans 11 residues. CDR3 region: CATGQVYEQYF. The CDR3 DNA is TGTGCCACCGGACAGGTCTACGAGCAGTACTTC.

This clonotype was found a few times. The chain employs TRBV12-3 or TRBV12-4 and TRBJ1-2, with D possibly TRBD1 on 5 matching bases. The CDR3 sequence is 13 residues long. Trimming shortened V by 3 bases and J by 6 bases, and 11 bases separated the two germline ends. In DNA form, the CDR3 reads TGTGCCAGCAGTTTTAGGCAGGGAGATGGCTACACCTTC. Protein sequence: CASSFRQGDGYTF.

This clonotype was picked up a small number of times. The rearrangement uses TRBV7-9 and TRBJ1-2; the D is unclear. With 5 bases removed from V and 8 bases from J, the gap between germline ends came to 9 bases. Germline lookup yields CDR1 SEHNR and CDR2 FQNEAQ (reference sequence). The CDR3 runs 11 residues. CDR3 bases: TGTGCCAGCAGCCCTCGACTAGGCTACACCTTC. Residues: CASSPRLGYTF.